These 10 T cell receptor beta chains originate from one sample sequenced in a study of cytomegalovirus exposure and HLA in healthy donors. Primers for the PCR totalled 60 Vbeta and 13 Jbeta. Only in-frame clones appear in the TCRdb table, and some are missing; sequencing was by immunoSEQ multiplex PCR. Its clone listing holds tens of thousands of clones. The specimen was PBMCs. Receptors were obtained from a man aged 50-59 years in good health and CMV-seronegative.

This chain links TRBV7-9 with TRBJ1-1; D gene uncertain. The V gene's germline CDR1 is SEHNR and CDR2 FQNEAQ (reference sequence). CDR3 length: 17 residues. V was pared by 1 base and J by 0 bases, with 15 bases between. The CDR3 DNA reads as TGTGCCAGCAGCTTAGGGACCGGCAGCGGCATGAACACTGAAGCTTTCTTT. It translates to CASSLGTGSGMNTEAFF.

The chain couples TRBV5-1 to TRBJ1-4; D is uncertain. The CDR3 extends over 16 amino acids. Germline lookup yields CDR1 SGHRS and CDR2 YFSETQ. V was trimmed by 4 bases and J by 8 bases, leaving 21 bases between them. CDR3 nucleotides: TGCGCCAGCAGCCCAGGACTCTCGTGGACTACCGAAAAACTGTTTTTT. This encodes CASSPGLSWTTEKLFF.

The V call is TRBV6-5, the J call TRBJ2-5, with D perhaps matching TRBD1 (6 bases). The closer fit of TRBJ2-7 to the DNA end suggests the J call may be wrong. Germline assignment: CDR1 MNHEY and CDR2 SVGAGI. The CDR3 covers 13 residues. The CDR3 DNA follows: TGTGCCAGCAGTAAACAGGGTTTCTACGAGCAGTACTTC. Amino acids: CASSKQGFYEQYF.

The chain combines TRBV19 with TRBJ2-7; possible D gene TRBD2, 5 bases. Germline assignment: CDR1 LNHDA and CDR2 SQIVND (reference sequence). V lost 5 bases to trimming and J lost 2 bases, with 10 bases between them. CDR3 length: 13 amino acids. CDR3 sequence reads: CASSPGIAYEQYF. The CDR3 nucleotides are TGTGCCAGTAGTCCGGGGATCGCCTACGAGCAGTACTTC.

This chain joins TRBV5-1 and TRBJ1-5; tentative D call: TRBD1 (6 bases). Germline V gives CDR1 SGHRS, CDR2 YFSETQ. V lost 0 bases and J lost 12, with 19 bases in between. The CDR3 covers 15 residues. The CDR3 coding sequence is TGCGCCAGCAGCTTGGGAACAGGGACCCAGCGGTACCAGCATTTT. Translation: CASSLGTGTQRYQHF. Using reference TRBV5-1 and TRBJ1-5 for the parts outside the CDR3, the full variable domain is KAGVTQTPRYLIKTRGQQVTLSCSPISGHRSVSWYQQTPGQGLQFLFEYFSETQRNKGNFPGRFSGRQFSNSRSEMNVSTLELGDSALYLCASSLGTGTQRYQHFGDGTRLSIL.

V usage is TRBV10-3 and J usage is TRBJ2-1, with D tentatively TRBD1 (7 bases). V dropped 4 bases and J dropped 6 bases, with 16 bases sitting between them. The CDR3 has 15 residues. Germline values: CDR1 ENHRY, CDR2 SYGVKD. In DNA form, the CDR3 reads TGTGCCATCAGTGGGAGGGGGACAGTAACCAATGAGCAGTTCTTC. It encodes CAISGRGTVTNEQFF.

The genes are TRBV4-1 and TRBJ1-5; weak D call: TRBD1 (5 bases). Trimming took 0 bases from V and 9 from J, leaving 12 bases between them. CDR1 and CDR2 from the germline V gene are MGHRA and YSYEKL. The CDR3 covers 14 residues. The CDR3 sequence is CASSQDLRGTPQHF. DNA of the CDR3: TGCGCCAGCAGCCAAGATCTACGGGGGACGCCCCAGCATTTT.

The chain uses TRBV18 and TRBJ1-1; possibly TRBD1 for D (6 bases). The CDR3 covers 15 residues. Germline values: CDR1 KGHSH, CDR2 LQKENI. Trimming left V 5 bases short and J 2 bases short, with 15 bases between. The CDR3 is CASSSAGTPNTEAFF. CDR3 DNA: TGTGCCAGCTCATCAGCCGGGACACCCAACACTGAAGCTTTCTTT.

This sequence joins TRBV28 and TRBJ2-2, with a weak D call TRBD1 (6 bases). V lost 4 bases to trimming and J lost 7 bases, with 13 bases between them. This CDR3 has 14 amino acids. The germline CDR1 and CDR2 sequences are MDHEN and SYDVKM. In nucleotides, the CDR3 is TGTGCCAGCAGTTCGAGGGGACATGGCGGGGAGCTGTTTTTT. Encoded protein: CASSSRGHGGELFF.

The chain employs TRBV28 and TRBJ1-6, with D uncertain. The CDR3 runs 13 residues. Germline assignment: CDR1 MDHEN and CDR2 SYDVKM. The V gene lost 7 bases and the J gene lost 8 bases, with 12 bases spanning the gap. The CDR3: CASKTLYDSPLHF. The CDR3 bases are TGTGCCAGCAAAACCCTATACGATTCACCCCTCCACTTT. Supplemented by reference TRBV28 and TRBJ1-6, the full variable domain reads DVKVTQSSRYLVKRTGEKVFLECVQDMDHENMFWYRQDPGLGLRLIYFSYDVKMKEKGDIPEGYSVSREKKERFSLILESASTNQTSMYLCASKTLYDSPLHFGNGTRLTVT.